These 23 T cell receptor beta chains were sequenced from one sample in a study of blood T cells in healthy people across ages. Primed by a sample-barcoded 5' primer and a J-beta primer mix, a second PCR proceeded for roughly 7 to 12 cycles. MiXCR, run by TCRdb on the 5' RACE reads, gives a single entry per CDR3 protein. The sample carries hundreds of thousands of distinct CDR3 sequences, around 21% recorded once. Source material: blood. These TCRs come from a man in his 70s in good health.

The V and J genes are TRBV5-1 and TRBJ1-5, with D hard to call. The CDR3 length is 15 residues. The V end was cut by 6 bases, the J end by 0 bases, with 13 bases between. Germline V gene lookup returns CDR1 SGHRS and CDR2 YFSETQ. The CDR3 sequence is CASTLGPYSNQPQHF. CDR3 DNA sequence: TGCGCCAGCACCTTAGGCCCTTATAGCAATCAGCCCCAGCATTTT. Full variable domain (outside the CDR3, taken from reference TRBV5-1 and TRBJ1-5): KAGVTQTPRYLIKTRGQQVTLSCSPISGHRSVSWYQQTPGQGLQFLFEYFSETQRNKGNFPGRFSGRQFSNSRSEMNVSTLELGDSALYLCASTLGPYSNQPQHFGDGTRLSIL.

This clonotype was seen a few times. The J gene is TRBJ1-1, the V gene TRBV5-1; D gene unclear. V was pared by 6 bases and J by 1 base, with 13 bases between. This CDR3 has 14 residues. Per the germline V gene, CDR1 is SGHRS and CDR2 is YFSETQ. The CDR3 region has the DNA TGCGCCAGCACGGCAGCACGGGGGAACACTGAAGCTTTCTTT. Amino acids: CASTAARGNTEAFF.

The chain carries TRBV2 and TRBJ2-1, with 10 nucleotides matching TRBD1. The CDR3 consists of 17 residues. Trimming cost V 3 bases and J 9 bases; bases outside gene matches: 14. CDR1 is SNHLY, CDR2 FYNNEI, per germline. The CDR3 DNA reads TGTGCCAGCAGTGATCCTACCGGGACAGGGGTAGGGAGTGAGCAGTTCTTC. Translated: CASSDPTGTGVGSEQFF.

The DNA for the CDR3 is TGCAGCGTTGCGGAGGGATCCGAAAAACTGTTTTTT. Its protein is CSVAEGSEKLFF. This chain uses TRBV29-1 with TRBJ1-4; D is undetermined. V lost 4 bases and J 8 bases, leaving 11 bases between the germline ends. Germline V lookup: CDR1 SQVTM, CDR2 ANQGSEA. The CDR3 length is 12 residues.

The genes are TRBV20-1 and TRBJ2-1, with 12 nucleotides matching TRBD2. The CDR3 length is 17 residues. Germline trimming cut 0 bases from V and 7 bases from J; bases unmatched to any gene: 10. The germline V gene encodes CDR1 DFQATT and CDR2 SNEGSKA (reference sequence). CDR3 loop: CSARDMASGRVMNEQFF. The CDR3, as DNA: TGCAGTGCTAGAGATATGGCTAGCGGGAGGGTAATGAATGAGCAGTTCTTC.

The rearrangement joins TRBV20-1 to TRBJ2-5, with D uncertain. The J call may be mistaken, given a closer DNA end match to TRBJ2-1. Per germline, CDR1 DFQATT and CDR2 SNEGSKA (reference sequence). The CDR3 loop spans 13 amino acids. As DNA, the CDR3 is TGCAGTGCCACTTATAGTCCAGGTAATGAGCAGTTCTTC. Protein sequence: CSATYSPGNEQFF.

This clonotype has just a few counts. V and J are TRBV11-1 and TRBJ2-1; D is uncertain. The germline CDR1 and CDR2 sequences are SGHAT and FQDESV (reference sequence). The CDR3 sequence is 12 residues long. Trimming shortened V by 11 bases and J by 3 bases, and 11 bases separated the two germline ends. CDR3 residues: CACASGYNEQFF. CDR3 coding DNA: TGTGCCTGCGCCTCAGGCTACAATGAGCAGTTCTTC.

In this sample, this clonotype turned up a few times. This chain uses TRBV27 with TRBJ2-1; 7 bases are shared with TRBD2. The CDR3 spans 20 residues. Germline lookup yields CDR1 MNHEY and CDR2 SMNVEV (reference sequence). V lost 4 bases to trimming and J lost 0 bases; unmatched junction nucleotides: 18. CDR3 amino acids: CASSSYPPSGWTSSYNEQFF. The CDR3 region has the DNA TGTGCCAGCAGTTCTTACCCCCCTAGCGGATGGACAAGCTCCTACAATGAGCAGTTCTTC.

The chain carries TRBV4-1 and TRBJ1-2; D is uncertain. Deletions cut 4 bases from V and 2 bases from J, with 11 bases between. CDR3 size: 14 residues. The germline gives CDR1 MGHRA, CDR2 YSYEKL. The CDR3 sequence is CASSLAESNYGYTF. Here the CDR3 DNA reads TGCGCCAGCAGCCTTGCCGAGTCCAACTATGGCTACACCTTC.

This clonotype was counted between two and nine times. The V gene is TRBV12-3 or TRBV12-4, the J gene TRBJ2-3; D is unclear. Deletions cut 5 bases from V and 0 bases from J, with 6 bases between. The CDR3 consists of 13 residues. The chain's CDR3 is CASSDPSTDTQYF. As DNA, the CDR3 is TGTGCCAGCAGTGACCCAAGCACAGATACGCAGTATTTT.

This clonotype was found many times. The rearrangement links TRBV12-3 or TRBV12-4 to TRBJ2-7; D remains ambiguous. The CDR3 is made up of 18 amino acids. The V and J ends lost 0 bases and 0 bases respectively, with 18 bases between them. The CDR3 DNA is TGTGCCAGCAGTTTAGCGTACGGTCCCGCCTTTCACTCCTACGAGCAGTACTTC. This codes for CASSLAYGPAFHSYEQYF.

The chain links TRBV30 to TRBJ2-1, with TRBD1 matching 9 bases. Per germline, CDR1 GTSNPN and CDR2 SVGIG (reference sequence). Unmatched junction bases numbered 4, after V lost 4 bases and J lost 3 bases. CDR3 length: 14 amino acids. For the CDR3, the DNA is TGTGCCTGGAAGGGACAGGGCCTCTACAATGAGCAGTTCTTC. Protein: CAWKGQGLYNEQFF. Full variable domain (rest looked up from reference TRBV30 and TRBJ2-1): SQTIHQWPATLVQPVGSPLSLECTVEGTSNPNLYWYRQAAGRGLQLLFYSVGIGQISSEVPQNLSASRPQDRQFILSSKKLLLSDSGFYLCAWKGQGLYNEQFFGPGTRLTVL.

This clonotype was detected ten times or more. V usage is TRBV5-5 and J usage is TRBJ2-5, with TRBD2 identical over 7 bases. Germline V lookup: CDR1 SGHKS, CDR2 YYEKEE (reference sequence). CDR3 size: 14 residues. V lost 3 bases, J lost 2 bases, and 4 bases stayed unmatched. The CDR3 spells CASSSGLVQETQYF. The CDR3 DNA reads TGTGCCAGCAGCTCCGGACTAGTTCAAGAGACCCAGTACTTC.

V is TRBV18 and J is TRBJ2-5; 9 bases are a match to TRBD2. The J call is in doubt because the DNA end fits TRBJ2-7 better. This CDR3 spans 13 amino acids. Looked up from germline, CDR1 is KGHSH and CDR2 is LQKENI. The CDR3 coding sequence is TGTGCCAGCTCACTTTCTAGCGGGGACGAGCAGTACTTC. It specifies CASSLSSGDEQYF.

The CDR3 here is CASSPGTSSVYEQYF. The CDR3 DNA is TGTGCCAGCTCCCCCGGGACTAGTTCTGTCTACGAGCAGTACTTC. V usage is TRBV18 and J usage is TRBJ2-7; the match to TRBD2 covers 8 bases. V shed 6 bases and J 3 bases; nucleotides not matched to a gene: 10. Germline V gene lookup returns CDR1 KGHSH and CDR2 LQKENI. The CDR3 runs to 15 residues.

This clonotype was detected many times. The V gene is TRBV29-1, the J gene TRBJ2-3, with D perhaps matching TRBD1 (6 bases). V lost 4 bases and J lost 1, with 15 bases in between. CDR3 size: 15 residues. Germline V gene sequence: CDR1 SQVTM, CDR2 ANQGSEA. The CDR3 sequence is CSVVGMAGGTDTQYF. The CDR3 DNA sequence: TGCAGCGTTGTGGGTATGGCAGGGGGCACAGATACGCAGTATTTT.

The J gene is TRBJ2-1, the V gene TRBV30, with D possibly TRBD1 on 5 matching bases. The V end lost 0 bases, the J end lost 15 bases, and 15 bases lay between the germline ends. CDR3 length: 12 residues. The germline V gene has CDR1 GTSNPN and CDR2 SVGIG (reference sequence). In nucleotides, the CDR3 is TGTGCCTGGAGTGTAGCCTTCCCAGGGCGGTTCTTC. Amino acids: CAWSVAFPGRFF.

This clonotype was observed a few times. The chain has TRBV18 and TRBJ2-5, with TRBD2 matching 10 bases. The J call may be incorrect, as the DNA end agrees better with TRBJ2-1. The germline CDR1 and CDR2 sequences are KGHSH and LQKENI. This CDR3 has 15 residues. The CDR3 loop is CASSGTGLAKDEQFF. Written as DNA, the CDR3 is TGTGCCAGCTCAGGCACGGGACTAGCGAAGGATGAGCAGTTCTTC.

As to this clonotype: Since the CDR3 does not end with the conserved phenylalanine or tryptophan, this likely comes from a read error. The gene calls are TRBV29-1 and TRBJ2-7, with 13 bases fitting TRBD2. CDR3 length: 17 amino acids. CDR1 is SQVTM and CDR2 is ANQGSEA in the germline V gene. V lost 6 bases, J lost 1 base, and 12 bases stayed unmatched. The CDR3 DNA follows: TGCAGCGTACCGGGACTAGCGGGACCCACCGGATCCTACGAGCAGTACTTG. Translating gives CSVPGLAGPTGSYEQYL.

This clonotype has more than one count but fewer than ten. This sequence joins TRBV12-3 or TRBV12-4 and TRBJ2-1; a possible D gene is TRBD2 (5 bases). This CDR3 has 16 residues. V was cut by 0 bases and J by 5 bases, with 14 bases left in between. The CDR3 DNA reads TGTGCCAGCAGTTTAGCGTCCAAGCGGAAGAACAATGAGCAGTTCTTC. Protein: CASSLASKRKNNEQFF.

This clonotype was found a few times. V gene TRBV29-1 combines with J gene TRBJ2-5; the match to TRBD2 covers 8 bases. TRBJ2-1 explains the end of the DNA better; the J call may be wrong. Germline CDR1 SQVTM, CDR2 ANQGSEA. The CDR3 extends over 13 amino acids. In DNA, the CDR3 is TGCAGCGTTGAAACTGGACTAGCTATCGAGCAGTTCTTC. Amino acid sequence: CSVETGLAIEQFF.

V gene TRBV5-1 combines with J gene TRBJ2-5, with 8 bases identical to TRBD1. This CDR3 has 14 amino acids. The germline gives CDR1 SGHRS, CDR2 YFSETQ. J was trimmed by 5 bases and V by 4 bases; bases with no gene match: 7. CDR3 bases: TGCGCCAGCAGCCCCGGGACAGGCAGTGAGACCCAGTACTTC. Residues: CASSPGTGSETQYF.

This clonotype showed up just a few times. The chain joins TRBV12-5 to TRBJ2-1; TRBD2 aligns across 9 bases. Germline V gene sequence: CDR1 LGHNT, CDR2 FRNRAP. The CDR3 runs 16 residues. V lost 2 bases and J lost 6; bases outside the gene matches: 8. CDR3 nucleotides: TGTGCTAGTGGTTTGAGTAGCGGGAGAGTAATCAATGAGCAGTTCTTC. Its protein is CASGLSSGRVINEQFF.